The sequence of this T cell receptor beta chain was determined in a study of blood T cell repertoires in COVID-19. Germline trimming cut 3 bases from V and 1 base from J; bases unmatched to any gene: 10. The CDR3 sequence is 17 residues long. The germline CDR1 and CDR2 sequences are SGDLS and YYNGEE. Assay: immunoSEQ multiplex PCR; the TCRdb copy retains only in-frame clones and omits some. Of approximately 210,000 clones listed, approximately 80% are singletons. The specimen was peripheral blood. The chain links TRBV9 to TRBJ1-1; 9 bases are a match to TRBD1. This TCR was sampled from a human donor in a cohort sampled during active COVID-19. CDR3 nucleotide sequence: TGTGCCAGCAGCGGGGGACAGGGAGGGTTTCGGAACACTGAAGCTTTCTTT. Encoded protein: CASSGGQGGFRNTEAFF. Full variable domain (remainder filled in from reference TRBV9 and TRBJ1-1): DSGVTQTPKHLITATGQRVTLRCSPRSGDLSVYWYQQSLDQGLQFLIQYYNGEERAKGNILERFSAQQFPDLHSELNLSSLELGDSALYFCASSGGQGGFRNTEAFFGQGTRLTVV.